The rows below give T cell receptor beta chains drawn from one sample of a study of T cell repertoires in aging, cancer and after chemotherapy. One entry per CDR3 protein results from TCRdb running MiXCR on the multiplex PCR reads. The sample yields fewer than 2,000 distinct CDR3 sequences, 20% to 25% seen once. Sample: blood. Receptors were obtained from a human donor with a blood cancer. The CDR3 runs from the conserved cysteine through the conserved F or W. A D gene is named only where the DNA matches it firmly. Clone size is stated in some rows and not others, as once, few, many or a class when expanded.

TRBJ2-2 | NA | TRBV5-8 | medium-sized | TGTGCCAGCAGCGTGGATACGAACACCGGGGAGCTGTTTTTT | CASSVDTNTGELFF
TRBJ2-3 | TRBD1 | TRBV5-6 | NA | TGTGCCAGCAGCCTGGGACAGGGGGGGGCAGATACGCAGTATTTT | CASSLGQGGADTQYF
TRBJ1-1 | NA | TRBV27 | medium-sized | TGTGCCAGCAGTTTACTAAAACTTAAGGGGGGTAGGAAGACTGAAGCTTTCTTT | CASSLLKLKGGRKTEAFF
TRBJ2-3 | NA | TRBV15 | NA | TGTGCCACCAGCAGAGAAAAGGTCTGGACAGATACGCAGTATTTT | CATSREKVWTDTQYF
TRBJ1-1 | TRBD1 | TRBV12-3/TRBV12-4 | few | TGTGCCAGCATTTGGGGACAGGGGGCTTTTGGAGCTGAAGCTTTCTTT | CASIWGQGAFGAEAFF
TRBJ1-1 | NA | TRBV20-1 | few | TGCAGTGCTAGAGGGGGGGGGAACACTGAAGCTTTCTTT | CSARGGGNTEAFF
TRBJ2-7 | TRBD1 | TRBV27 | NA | TGTGCCAGCAGGCTGGGGACAGGCTCCTACGAGCAGTACTTC | CASRLGTGSYEQYF
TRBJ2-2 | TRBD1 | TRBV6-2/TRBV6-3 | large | TGTGCCAGCAGTTACACCGGACAGGGTCCCGGGGAGCTGTTTTTT | CASSYTGQGPGELFF
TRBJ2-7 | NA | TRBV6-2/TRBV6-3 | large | TGTGCCAGCATTCAACGGGGTTGGAAGACCGAGCAGTACTTC | CASIQRGWKTEQYF
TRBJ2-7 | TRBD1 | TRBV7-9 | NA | TGTGCCAGCAGCTTAGAACCAGGGGGTAGGTACGAGCAGTACTTC | CASSLEPGGRYEQYF
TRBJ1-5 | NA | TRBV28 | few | TGTGCCAGCACCGTACCCGGACTCTATAGCAATCAGCCCCAGCATTTT | CASTVPGLYSNQPQHF
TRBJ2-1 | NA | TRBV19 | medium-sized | TGTGCCAGTACGGAGAGCGGGACAGCGGCCTACAATGAGCAGTTCTTC | CASTESGTAAYNEQFF
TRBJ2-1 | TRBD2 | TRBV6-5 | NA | TGTGCCAGCACCCTGACTAGCGGGGGGTTCGATGAGCAGTTCTTC | CASTLTSGGFDEQFF
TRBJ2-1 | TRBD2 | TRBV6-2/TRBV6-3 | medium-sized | TGTGCCAGCTGGGGACTAGCGGGGGGGCGATTCAATGAGCAGTTCTTC | CASWGLAGGRFNEQFF
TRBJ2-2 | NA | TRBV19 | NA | TGTGCCAGTAGTCTGGGGGCGGCCGGGGAGCTGTTTTTT | CASSLGAAGELFF
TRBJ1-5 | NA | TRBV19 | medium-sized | TGTGCCAGTAGTCCTCCCCTCGCCTCGAGGGGTAATCCGTTTCAGCCCCAGCATTTT | CASSPPLASRGNPFQPQHF
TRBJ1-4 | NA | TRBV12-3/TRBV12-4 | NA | TGTGCCAGCAGTTGGGGGGATAATTTCCAAGAAAAACTGTTTTTT | CASSWGDNFQEKLFF
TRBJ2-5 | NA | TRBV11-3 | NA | TGTGCCAGCAGCTTTGACAGGCTAGAGACCCAGTACTTC | CASSFDRLETQYF
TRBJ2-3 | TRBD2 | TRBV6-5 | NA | TGTGCCAGCAGTTACTCGACAAGCGGGGGGGCTAGCACAGATACGCAGTATTTT | CASSYSTSGGASTDTQYF
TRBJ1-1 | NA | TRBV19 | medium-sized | TGTGCCAGTAGTCCCGGGGGGGGTCTGAACACTGAAGCTTTCTTT | CASSPGGGLNTEAFF
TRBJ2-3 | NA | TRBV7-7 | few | TGTGCTAGCAGCTTAGGACAGCTAAGCACAGATACGCAGTATTTT | CASSLGQLSTDTQYF
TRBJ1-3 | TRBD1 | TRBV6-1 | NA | TGTGCCAGCAGTGAACCCGGACAGGGCACAGCTGGAAACACCATATATTTT | CASSEPGQGTAGNTIYF
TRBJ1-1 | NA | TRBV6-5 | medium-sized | TGTGCCAGCAGCCCCAGCCCCGGGGAAGGGGCTGAAGCTTTCTTT | CASSPSPGEGAEAFF
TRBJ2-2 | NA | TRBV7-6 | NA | TGTGCGAACACCGGGGAGCTGTTTTTT | CANTGELFF
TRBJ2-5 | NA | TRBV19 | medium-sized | TGTGCCAGTAGTATAGGGCAAGAGACCCAGTACTTC | CASSIGQETQYF
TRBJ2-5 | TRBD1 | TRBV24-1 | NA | TGTGCCACCAGTGAGACCGGGACAGGGGGCGAGGAGACCCAGTACTTC | CATSETGTGGEETQYF